The rows below give T cell receptor beta chains drawn from one sample of a study of T cell changes during pregnancy in multiple sclerosis. The assay was immunoSEQ multiplex PCR, and TCRdb's table has in-frame clones only and misses some. Of 65,000 to 85,000 clones in the sample, 90% to 95% were seen once. Here the sequenced sample was CD4+ T cells from peripheral blood mononuclear cells, taken after pregnancy. The receptors were gathered from a female donor with multiple sclerosis, enrolled in a pregnancy study. Each CDR3 is given with its conserved first and last residue. D genes are given only for firm matches. The size of a clone is reported for some rows only, either as once, few or many, or as a class for expanded clones.

d_gene	abundance	v_gene	j_gene	CDR3nt	CDR3aa
.	few	TRBV10-3	TRBJ1-1	TGTGCCACCGGAGAGGCGGGGGCGGTGGCTGAAGCTTTCTTT	CATGEAGAVAEAFF
.	.	TRBV20-1	TRBJ1-2	TGCAGTGCTAGTACCAGATATGGCTACACCTTC	CSASTRYGYTF
.	once	TRBV19	TRBJ1-2	TGTGCCACCCGACTAGGGGATTATGGCTACACCTTC	CATRLGDYGYTF
TRBD1	.	TRBV15	TRBJ1-4	TGTGCCACCAGCAGGCGACAGGGGGCAATAACTAATGAAAAACTGTTTTTT	CATSRRQGAITNEKLFF
.	.	TRBV11-2	TRBJ1-2	TGTGCCAGCAGCTTAGCGGGGGGGTCGGTCTATGGCTACACCTTC	CASSLAGGSVYGYTF
TRBD2	.	TRBV11-2	TRBJ2-5	TGTGCCAGCAGGGGAAAACTAGCGGGGGGAAAAGAGACCCAGTACTTC	CASRGKLAGGKETQYF
TRBD2	.	TRBV9	TRBJ2-1	TGTGCCAGCAGCATTCTACGCGGGAGCTCCTACAATGAGCAGTTCTTC	CASSILRGSSYNEQFF
TRBD1	once	TRBV5-4	TRBJ1-4	TGTGCCAGCAGCTTGGGTCGGATGACAGGGCCCGCAACTAATGAAAAACTGTTTTTT	CASSLGRMTGPATNEKLFF
.	.	TRBV28	TRBJ2-2	TGTGCCAGCAGTGAGCGAGCCACCGGGGAGCTGTTTTTT	CASSERATGELFF
.	.	TRBV27	TRBJ2-1	TGTGCCAGCAGTTTCTCTACCATGGCCGGGTACAATGAGCAGTTCTTC	CASSFSTMAGYNEQFF
TRBD2	.	TRBV11-3	TRBJ2-1	TGTGCCAGCAGCCCACGGACTAGCGGGGGCTACAATGAGCAGTTCTTC	CASSPRTSGGYNEQFF
TRBD1	.	TRBV7-8	TRBJ2-2	TGTGCCAGCAGCCGTACAGGGGTGGCCACCGGGGAGCTGTTTTTT	CASSRTGVATGELFF
TRBD2	.	TRBV7-9	TRBJ2-7	TGTGCCAGCCAGGGAGGGGCTAACGAGCAGTACTTC	CASQGGANEQYF
TRBD2	.	TRBV13	TRBJ2-3	TGTGCCAGCAGCCGACCGCCCTTAGCGGGAGGGAGCACAGATACGCAGTATTTT	CASSRPPLAGGSTDTQYF
.	once	TRBV28	TRBJ2-7	TGTGCCAGCAGTTTAGGGGGACTTCGCTGGGCCTACGAGCAGTACTTC	CASSLGGLRWAYEQYF
TRBD1	.	TRBV29-1	TRBJ2-5	TGCAGCGCTAAGACAGGGATAGAGACCCAGTACTTC	CSAKTGIETQYF
.	.	TRBV5-1	TRBJ2-7	TGCGCCAGCAGCTTGGAGGGGTACGAGCAGTACTTC	CASSLEGYEQYF
TRBD1	.	TRBV28	TRBJ2-5	TGTGCCAGCAGCTCCTGGACAGGGGGCATGAAGACCCAGTACTTC	CASSSWTGGMKTQYF